What follows is one TCR beta chain and its context. Antigen: not known. The CDR3 contains 15 residues. Germline V CDR1 and CDR2: SQVTM, ANQGSEA. Deletions cut 6 bases from V and 0 bases from J, with 14 bases between. Tens of millions of PBMCs were counted before genomic DNA extraction. The deep-level immunoSEQ assay was used. Data came from immunoSEQ multiplex PCR; TCRdb stores just in-frame clones and leaves some out. In the table there are about 500,000 clones, approximately 71% of which are singletons. These data are taken from a study of shared clonotypes between healthy human individuals. Study-level results: Among donors, the sharing of clonotypes was expected to be influenced by sequencing depth. The genetic and exposure-history diversity represented was limited by few donors.

This sequence was found in a middle-aged woman in good health. Some clones in this sample may be carry-over from other donors' samples. The sequenced sample consisted of PBMCs. The rearrangement uses TRBV29-1 and TRBJ2-2; the D is unclear. The CDR3 spells CSVMETTTNTGELFF. The CDR3 bases are TGCAGCGTCATGGAGACGACCACGAACACCGGGGAGCTGTTTTTT.